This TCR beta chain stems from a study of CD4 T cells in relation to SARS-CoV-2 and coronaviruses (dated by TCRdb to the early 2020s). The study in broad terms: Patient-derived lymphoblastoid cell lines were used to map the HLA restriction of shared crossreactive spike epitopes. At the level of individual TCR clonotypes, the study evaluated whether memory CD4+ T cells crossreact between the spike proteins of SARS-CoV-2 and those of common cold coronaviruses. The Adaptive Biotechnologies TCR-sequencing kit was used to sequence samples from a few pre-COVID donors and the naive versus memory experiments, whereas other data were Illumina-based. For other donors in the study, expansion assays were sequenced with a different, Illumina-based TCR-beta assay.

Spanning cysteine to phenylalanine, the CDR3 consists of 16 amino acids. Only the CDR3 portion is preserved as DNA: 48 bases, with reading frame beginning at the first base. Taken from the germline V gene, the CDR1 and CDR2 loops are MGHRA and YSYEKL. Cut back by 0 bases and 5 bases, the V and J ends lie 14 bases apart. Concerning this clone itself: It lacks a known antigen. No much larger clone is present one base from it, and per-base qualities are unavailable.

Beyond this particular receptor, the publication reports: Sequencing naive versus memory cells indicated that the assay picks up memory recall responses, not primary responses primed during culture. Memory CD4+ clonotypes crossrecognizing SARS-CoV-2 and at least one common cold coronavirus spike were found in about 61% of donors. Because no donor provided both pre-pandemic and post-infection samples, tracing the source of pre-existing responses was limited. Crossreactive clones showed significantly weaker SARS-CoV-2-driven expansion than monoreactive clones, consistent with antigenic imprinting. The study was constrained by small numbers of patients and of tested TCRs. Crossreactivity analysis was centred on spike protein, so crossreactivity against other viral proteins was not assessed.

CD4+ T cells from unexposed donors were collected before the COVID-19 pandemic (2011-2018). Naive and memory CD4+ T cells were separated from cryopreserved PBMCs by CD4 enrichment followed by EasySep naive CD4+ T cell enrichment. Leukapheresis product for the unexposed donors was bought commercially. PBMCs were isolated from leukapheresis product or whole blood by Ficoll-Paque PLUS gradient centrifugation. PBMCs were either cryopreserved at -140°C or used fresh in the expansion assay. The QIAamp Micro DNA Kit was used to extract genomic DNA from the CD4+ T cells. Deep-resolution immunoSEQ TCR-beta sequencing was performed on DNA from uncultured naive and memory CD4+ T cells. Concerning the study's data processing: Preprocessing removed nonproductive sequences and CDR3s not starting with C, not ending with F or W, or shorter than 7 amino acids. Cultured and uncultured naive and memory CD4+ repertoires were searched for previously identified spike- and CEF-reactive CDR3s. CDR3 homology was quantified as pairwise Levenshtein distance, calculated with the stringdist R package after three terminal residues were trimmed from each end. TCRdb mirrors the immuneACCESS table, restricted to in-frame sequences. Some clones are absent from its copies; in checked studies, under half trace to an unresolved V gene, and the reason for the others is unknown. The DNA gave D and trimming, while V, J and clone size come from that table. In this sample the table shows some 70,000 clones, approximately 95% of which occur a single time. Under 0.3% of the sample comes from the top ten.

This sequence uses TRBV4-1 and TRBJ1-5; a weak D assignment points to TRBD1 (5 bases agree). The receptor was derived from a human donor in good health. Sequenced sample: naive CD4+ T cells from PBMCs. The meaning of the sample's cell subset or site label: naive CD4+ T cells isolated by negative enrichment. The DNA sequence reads TGCGCCAGCAGCCAAGAAGGTTCCCGAGGGGATCAGCCCCAGCATTTT. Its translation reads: CASSQEGSRGDQPQHF.